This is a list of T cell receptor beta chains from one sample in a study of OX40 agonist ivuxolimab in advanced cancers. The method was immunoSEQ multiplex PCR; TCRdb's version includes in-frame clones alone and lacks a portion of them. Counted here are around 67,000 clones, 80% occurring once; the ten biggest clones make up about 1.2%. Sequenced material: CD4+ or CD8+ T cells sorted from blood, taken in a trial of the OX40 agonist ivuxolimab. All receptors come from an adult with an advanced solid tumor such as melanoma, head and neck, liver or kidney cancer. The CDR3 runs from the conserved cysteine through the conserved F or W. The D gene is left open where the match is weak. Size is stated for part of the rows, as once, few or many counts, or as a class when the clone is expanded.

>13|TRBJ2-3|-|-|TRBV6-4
CASSLLPSDTQYF
TGTGCCAGCAGTTTACTTCCATCAGATACGCAGTATTTT
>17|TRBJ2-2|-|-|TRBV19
CASSIRPRAGYTGELFF
TGTGCCAGTAGTATACGGCCCCGTGCGGGGTACACCGGGGAGCTGTTTTTT
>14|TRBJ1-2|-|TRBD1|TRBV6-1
CASSNRDRGLGYTF
TGTGCCAGCAGTAACCGGGACAGGGGCTTGGGCTACACCTTC
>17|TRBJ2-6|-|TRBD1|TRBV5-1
CASSLPQGAAGANVLTF
TGCGCCAGCAGTCTGCCACAGGGGGCGGCCGGGGCCAACGTCCTGACTTTC
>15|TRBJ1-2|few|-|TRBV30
CAWSGATQGTYGYTF
TGTGCCTGGAGCGGGGCCACACAGGGAACCTATGGCTACACCTTC
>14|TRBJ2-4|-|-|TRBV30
CAWRDWGSRNIQYF
TGTGCCTGGAGGGATTGGGGGTCAAGAAACATTCAGTACTTC
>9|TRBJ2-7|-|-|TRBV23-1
CASRRQEYF
TGCGCCAGCAGACGGCAGGAGTACTTC
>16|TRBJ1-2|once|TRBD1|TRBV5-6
CASSGDRGLFNYGYTF
TGTGCCAGCAGCGGGGACAGGGGGCTATTTAACTATGGCTACACCTTC
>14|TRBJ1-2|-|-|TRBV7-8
CASSPRGAGGGYTF
TGTGCCAGCAGCCCCCGGGGGGCGGGAGGTGGCTACACCTTC
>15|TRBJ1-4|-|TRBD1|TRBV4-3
CASSQSQGTNEKLFF
TGCGCCAGCAGCCAATCACAGGGGACTAATGAAAAACTGTTTTTT
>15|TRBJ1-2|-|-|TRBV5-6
CAHCGREKDNYGYTF
-
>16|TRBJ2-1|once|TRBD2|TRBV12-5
CASALTAGTGYNEQFF
TGTGCTAGTGCCCTAACAGCGGGGACGGGGTACAATGAGCAGTTCTTC
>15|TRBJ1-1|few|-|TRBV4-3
CASSQADGANTEAFF
TGCGCCAGCAGCCAAGCCGACGGAGCGAACACTGAAGCTTTCTTT
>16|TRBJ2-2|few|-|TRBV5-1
CASSPEGRLNTGELFF
TGCGCCAGCAGCCCGGAGGGGCGATTGAACACCGGGGAGCTGTTTTTT
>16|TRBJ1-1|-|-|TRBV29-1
CSVVSGWGQGNTEAFF
TGCAGCGTTGTGAGTGGGTGGGGGCAGGGGAACACTGAAGCTTTCTTT
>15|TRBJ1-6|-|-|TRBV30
CAWSNFGGEGSPLHF
TGTGCCTGGAGTAATTTCGGGGGAGAGGGATCACCCCTCCACTTT
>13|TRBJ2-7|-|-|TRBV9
CASSQGGSYEQYF
TGTGCCAGCAGCCAAGGCGGCTCCTACGAGCAGTACTTC
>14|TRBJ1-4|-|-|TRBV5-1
CASSRAAGGEKLFF
TGCGCCAGCAGCCGGGCCGCCGGGGGAGAAAAACTGTTTTTT
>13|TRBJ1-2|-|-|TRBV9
CASSVDSNYGYTF
TGTGCCAGCAGCGTAGACAGCAACTATGGCTACACCTTC
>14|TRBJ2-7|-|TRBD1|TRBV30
CAWSLGGTGREQYF
TGTGCCTGGAGTTTGGGAGGGACAGGGCGCGAGCAGTACTTC
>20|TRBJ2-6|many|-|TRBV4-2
CASSQDGPPLRASGANVLTF
TGTGCCAGCAGCCAAGATGGTCCCCCCCTCAGGGCCTCTGGGGCCAACGTCCTGACTTTC
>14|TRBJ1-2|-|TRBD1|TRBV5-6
CASSSDRGRYGYTF
TGTGCCAGCAGCTCCGACAGGGGACGCTATGGCTACACCTTC
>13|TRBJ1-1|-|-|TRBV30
CAWGVGQNTEAFF
TGTGCCTGGGGGGTCGGACAGAACACTGAAGCTTTCTTT
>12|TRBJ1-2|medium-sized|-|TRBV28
CASTRGAGGYTF
TGTGCCAGCACCAGGGGCGCAGGAGGCTACACCTTC
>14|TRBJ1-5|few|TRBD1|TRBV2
CASRGTGEGQPQHF
TGTGCCAGCAGGGGGACAGGGGAGGGTCAGCCCCAGCATTTT
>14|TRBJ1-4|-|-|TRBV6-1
CASSEAGVYEKLFF
TGTGCCAGCAGTGAAGCAGGGGTGTATGAAAAACTGTTTTTT
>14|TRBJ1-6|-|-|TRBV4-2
CASSQGLNNSPLHF
TGTGCCAGCAGCCAGGGCCTTAATAATTCACCCCTCCACTTT
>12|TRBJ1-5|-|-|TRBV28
CASSLGNQPQHF
TGTGCCAGCAGTTTGGGAAATCAGCCCCAGCATTTT
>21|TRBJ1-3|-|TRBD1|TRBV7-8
CASAIGSTGGLVSTSGNTIYF
TGTGCCAGCGCGATCGGCTCGACAGGGGGACTCGTTTCAACCTCTGGAAACACCATATATTTT
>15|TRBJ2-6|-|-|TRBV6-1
CASSGTVSGANVLTF
TGTGCCAGCAGTGGGACAGTCTCTGGGGCCAACGTCCTGACTTTC
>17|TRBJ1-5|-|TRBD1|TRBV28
CASTTPNRGYSNQPQHF
TGTGCCAGCACCACCCCCAACAGGGGCTATAGCAATCAGCCCCAGCATTTT
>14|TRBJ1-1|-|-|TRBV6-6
CASSPNRGVTEAFF
TGTGCCAGCAGTCCGAACCGGGGAGTCACTGAAGCTTTCTTT
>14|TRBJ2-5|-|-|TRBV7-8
CASSSTTGKETQYF
TGTGCCAGCAGCTCGACTACAGGGAAAGAGACCCAGTACTTC
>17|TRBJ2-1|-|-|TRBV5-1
CASSFNPTGRGVGEQFF
TGCGCCAGCAGCTTCAATCCCACAGGACGGGGTGTAGGTGAGCAGTTCTTC
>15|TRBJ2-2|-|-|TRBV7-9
CASTPEAGNTGELFF
TGTGCCAGCACCCCCGAAGCGGGTAACACCGGGGAGCTGTTTTTT
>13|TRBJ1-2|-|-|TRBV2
CASSSVGNYGYTF
TGTGCCAGCAGTTCAGTCGGTAACTATGGCTACACCTTC